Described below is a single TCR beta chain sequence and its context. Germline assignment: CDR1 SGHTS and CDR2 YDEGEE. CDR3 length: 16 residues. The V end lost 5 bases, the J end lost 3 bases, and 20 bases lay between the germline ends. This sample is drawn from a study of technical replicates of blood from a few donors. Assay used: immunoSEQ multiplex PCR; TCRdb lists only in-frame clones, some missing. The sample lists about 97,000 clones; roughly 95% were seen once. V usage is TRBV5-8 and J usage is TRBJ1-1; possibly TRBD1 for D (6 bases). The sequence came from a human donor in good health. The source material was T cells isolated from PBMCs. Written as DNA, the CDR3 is TGTGCCAGCAGGTTAGAAACTCAGGGGATGTACACTGAAGCTTTCTTT. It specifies CASRLETQGMYTEAFF.